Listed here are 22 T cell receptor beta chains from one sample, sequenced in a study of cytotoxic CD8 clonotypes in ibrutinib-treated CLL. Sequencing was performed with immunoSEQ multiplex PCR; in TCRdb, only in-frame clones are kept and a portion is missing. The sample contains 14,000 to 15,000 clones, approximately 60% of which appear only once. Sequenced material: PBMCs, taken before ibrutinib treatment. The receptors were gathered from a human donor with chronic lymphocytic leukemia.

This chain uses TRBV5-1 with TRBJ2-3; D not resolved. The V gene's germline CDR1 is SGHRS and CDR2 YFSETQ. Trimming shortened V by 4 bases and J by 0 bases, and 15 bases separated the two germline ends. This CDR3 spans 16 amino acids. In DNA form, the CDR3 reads TGCGCCAGCAGCCTTGTGGGCGCCACTAGCACAGATACGCAGTATTTT. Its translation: CASSLVGATSTDTQYF.

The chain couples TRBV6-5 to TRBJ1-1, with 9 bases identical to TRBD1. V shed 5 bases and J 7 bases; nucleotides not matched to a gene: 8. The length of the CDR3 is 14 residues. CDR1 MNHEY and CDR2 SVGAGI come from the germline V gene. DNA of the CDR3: TGTGCCAGCAGTGAAAAAAGGACAGGGGTTGAAGCTTTCTTT. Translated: CASSEKRTGVEAFF.

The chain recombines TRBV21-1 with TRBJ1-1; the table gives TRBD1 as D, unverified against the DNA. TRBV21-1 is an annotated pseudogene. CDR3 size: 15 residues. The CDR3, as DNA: TGTGCCAGCAAAAATAGGGACAGGGTGAACACTGAAGCTTTCTTT. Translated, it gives CASKNRDRVNTEAFF.

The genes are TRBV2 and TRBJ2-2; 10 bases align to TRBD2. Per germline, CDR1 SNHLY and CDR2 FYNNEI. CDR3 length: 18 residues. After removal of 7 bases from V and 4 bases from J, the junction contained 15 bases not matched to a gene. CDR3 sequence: CASKRASGSSLLTGELFF. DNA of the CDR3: TGTGCCAGCAAGAGGGCTAGCGGGAGTTCCCTTCTCACCGGGGAGCTGTTTTTT.

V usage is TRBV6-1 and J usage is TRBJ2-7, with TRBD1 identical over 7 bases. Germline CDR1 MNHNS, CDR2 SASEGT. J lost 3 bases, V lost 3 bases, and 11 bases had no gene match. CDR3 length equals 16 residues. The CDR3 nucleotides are TGTGCCAGCAGTGATTTTTTGGACAGGACCCTCTACGAGCAGTACTTC. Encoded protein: CASSDFLDRTLYEQYF.

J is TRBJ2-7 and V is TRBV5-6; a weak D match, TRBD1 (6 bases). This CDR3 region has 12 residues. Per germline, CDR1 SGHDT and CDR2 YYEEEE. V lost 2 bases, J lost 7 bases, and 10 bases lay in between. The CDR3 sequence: CASSFTGKEQYV. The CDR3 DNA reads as TGTGCCAGCAGCTTCACAGGGAAAGAGCAGTACGTC.

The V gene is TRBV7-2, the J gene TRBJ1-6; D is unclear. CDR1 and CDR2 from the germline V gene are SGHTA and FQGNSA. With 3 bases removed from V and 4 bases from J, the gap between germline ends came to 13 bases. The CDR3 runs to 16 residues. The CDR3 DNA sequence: TGTGCCAGCAGCTTGGGAAGCAGCATTTATAATTCACCCCTCCACTTT. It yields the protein CASSLGSSIYNSPLHF.

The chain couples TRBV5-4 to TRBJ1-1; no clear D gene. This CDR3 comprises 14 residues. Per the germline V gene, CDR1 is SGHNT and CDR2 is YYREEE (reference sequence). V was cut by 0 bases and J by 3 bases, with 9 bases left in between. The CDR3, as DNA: TGTGCCAGCAGCTTGGGTGGTGGGGACACTGAAGCTTTCTTT. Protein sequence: CASSLGGGDTEAFF.

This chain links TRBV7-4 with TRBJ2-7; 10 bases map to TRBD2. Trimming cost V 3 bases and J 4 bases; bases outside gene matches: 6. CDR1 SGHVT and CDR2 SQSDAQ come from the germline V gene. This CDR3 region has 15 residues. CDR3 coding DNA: TGTGCCAGCAGCTTTCGGACTAGCGGTTTGTACGAGCAGTACTTC. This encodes CASSFRTSGLYEQYF.

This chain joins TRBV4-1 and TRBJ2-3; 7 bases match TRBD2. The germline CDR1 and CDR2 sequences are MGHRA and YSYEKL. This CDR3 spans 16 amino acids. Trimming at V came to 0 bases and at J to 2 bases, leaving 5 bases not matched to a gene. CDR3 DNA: TGCGCCAGCAGCCAAGAACTAGCGCCCCACACAGATACGCAGTATTTT. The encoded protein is CASSQELAPHTDTQYF.

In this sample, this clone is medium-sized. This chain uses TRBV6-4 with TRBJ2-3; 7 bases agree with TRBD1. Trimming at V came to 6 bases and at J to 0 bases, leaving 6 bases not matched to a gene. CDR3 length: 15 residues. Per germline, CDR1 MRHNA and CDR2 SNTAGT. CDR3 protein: CASRPTGASTDTQYF. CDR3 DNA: TGTGCCAGCAGACCCACAGGGGCCAGCACAGATACGCAGTATTTT.

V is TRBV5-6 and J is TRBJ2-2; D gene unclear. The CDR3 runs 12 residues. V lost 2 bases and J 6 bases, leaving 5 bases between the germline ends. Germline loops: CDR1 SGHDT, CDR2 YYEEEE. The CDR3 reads CASSFVSGELFF. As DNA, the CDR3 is TGTGCCAGCAGCTTCGTGTCCGGGGAGCTGTTTTTT.

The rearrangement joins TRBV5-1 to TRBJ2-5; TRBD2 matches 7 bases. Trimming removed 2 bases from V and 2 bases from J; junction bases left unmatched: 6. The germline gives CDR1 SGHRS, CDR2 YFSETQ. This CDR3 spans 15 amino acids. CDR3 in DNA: TGCGCCAGCAGCTTCAACGGGGGGAAACAAGAGACCCAGTACTTC. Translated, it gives CASSFNGGKQETQYF.

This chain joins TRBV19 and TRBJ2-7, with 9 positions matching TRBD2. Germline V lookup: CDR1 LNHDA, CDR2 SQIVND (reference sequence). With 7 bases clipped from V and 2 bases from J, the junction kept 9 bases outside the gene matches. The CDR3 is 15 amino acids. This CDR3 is CASKEGLAITYEQYF. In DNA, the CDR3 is TGTGCCAGTAAAGAGGGACTAGCAATCACCTACGAGCAGTACTTC.

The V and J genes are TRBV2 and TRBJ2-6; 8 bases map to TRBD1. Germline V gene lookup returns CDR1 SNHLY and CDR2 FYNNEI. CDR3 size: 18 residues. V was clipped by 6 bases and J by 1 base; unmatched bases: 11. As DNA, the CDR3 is TGTGCCAGCAGACCCGACAGGGGATTGGGTTCTGGGGCCAACGTCCTGACTTTC. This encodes CASRPDRGLGSGANVLTF.

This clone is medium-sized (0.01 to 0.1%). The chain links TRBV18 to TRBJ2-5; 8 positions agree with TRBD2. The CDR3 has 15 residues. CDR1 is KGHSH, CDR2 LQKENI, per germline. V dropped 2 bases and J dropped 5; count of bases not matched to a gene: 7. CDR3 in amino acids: CASSPSPGGMETQYF. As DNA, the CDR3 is TGTGCCAGCTCACCATCTCCGGGAGGGATGGAGACCCAGTACTTC.

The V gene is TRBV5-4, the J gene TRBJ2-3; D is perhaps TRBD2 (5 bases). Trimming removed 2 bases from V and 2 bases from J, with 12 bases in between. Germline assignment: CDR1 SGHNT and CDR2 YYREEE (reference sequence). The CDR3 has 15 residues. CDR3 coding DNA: TGTGCCAGCAGCTTATCTAGCAGGAACACAGATACGCAGTATTTT. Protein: CASSLSSRNTDTQYF.

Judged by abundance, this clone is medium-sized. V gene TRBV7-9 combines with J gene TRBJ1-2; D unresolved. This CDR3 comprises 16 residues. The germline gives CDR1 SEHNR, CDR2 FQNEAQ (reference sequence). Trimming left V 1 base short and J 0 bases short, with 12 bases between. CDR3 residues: CASSLVNLPPNYGYTF. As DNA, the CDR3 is TGTGCCAGCAGCTTAGTAAACCTTCCCCCTAACTATGGCTACACCTTC.

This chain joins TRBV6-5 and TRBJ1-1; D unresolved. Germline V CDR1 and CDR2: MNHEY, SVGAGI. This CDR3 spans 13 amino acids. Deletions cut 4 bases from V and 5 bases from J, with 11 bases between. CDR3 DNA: TGTGCCAGCAGTTTTCGGCAAGGGACTGAAGCTTTCTTT. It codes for CASSFRQGTEAFF.

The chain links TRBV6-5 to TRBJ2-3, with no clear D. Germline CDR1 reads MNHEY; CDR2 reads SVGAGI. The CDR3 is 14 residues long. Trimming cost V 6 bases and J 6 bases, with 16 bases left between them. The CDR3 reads CASRRNSNADTQYF. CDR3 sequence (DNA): TGTGCCAGCAGGAGAAACTCTAACGCGGATACGCAGTATTTT.

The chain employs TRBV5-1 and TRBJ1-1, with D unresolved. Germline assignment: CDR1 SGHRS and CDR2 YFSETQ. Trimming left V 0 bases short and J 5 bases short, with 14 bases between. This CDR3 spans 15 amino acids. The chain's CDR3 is CASSLANAGGTEAFF. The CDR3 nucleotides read TGCGCCAGCAGCTTGGCAAACGCAGGAGGGACTGAAGCTTTCTTT.

The DNA for the CDR3 is TGTGCCAGCAGCGATCACCGGCCCGAAGCTTTCTTT. Encoded protein: CASSDHRPEAFF. The chain is built from TRBV13 and TRBJ1-1; D is ambiguous. The V end was cut by 5 bases, the J end by 8 bases, with 12 bases between. Germline-derived CDR1 and CDR2 are PRHDT and FYEKMQ (reference sequence). The CDR3 sequence is 12 residues long. The variable domain in full, completed from reference TRBV13 and TRBJ1-1, reads AAGVIQSPRHLIKEKRETATLKCYPIPRHDTVYWYQQGPGQDPQFLISFYEKMQSDKGSIPDRFSAQQFSDYHSELNMSSLELGDSALYFCASSDHRPEAFFGQGTRLTVV.